A selection of T cell receptor beta chains follows, all from one sample in a study of monozygotic twins with inflammatory bowel disease. From its re-call of the 5' RACE reads, TCRdb lists each CDR3 protein once, without DNA. This sample's clone table lists 110,000 to 150,000 distinct CDR3 sequences. The sequenced sample was blood. The receptors come from a human donor with ulcerative colitis or Crohn's disease, or a healthy co-twin of an affected twin (not recorded which). Each CDR3 is given with its conserved first and last residue.

CDR3 protein	V gene	J gene	CDR3 length
CASSDRFYEQYF	TRBV5-1	TRBJ2-7	12
CASSYSGRAYEQYF	TRBV6-6	TRBJ2-7	14
CASSVRQETQYF	TRBV19	TRBJ2-5	12
CATTHETANTEAFF	TRBV15	TRBJ1-1	14
CASSLGAGLPYSNQPQHF	TRBV5-1	TRBJ1-5	18
CASSLVTSGSGEQYF	TRBV5-1	TRBJ2-7	15
CASSYSFSVSNQPQHF	TRBV6-5	TRBJ1-5	16
CSAPTSGRGKSYNEQFF	TRBV20-1	TRBJ2-1	17
CAISDITANTEAFF	TRBV10-3	TRBJ1-1	14
CASSSWTGTGEQYF	TRBV6-5	TRBJ2-7	14
CSAHRGGLREQFF	TRBV20-1	TRBJ2-1	13